The 5 T cell receptor beta chains presented below share a single source sample, sequenced in a study of blood T cell repertoires in COVID-19. Assay: immunoSEQ multiplex PCR; the TCRdb copy retains only in-frame clones and omits some. The data hold 70,000 or so clones, with about 82% observed a single time. Material: peripheral blood. Receptors originate from a human donor in a cohort sampled during active COVID-19.

This clone was seen a single time. This chain uses TRBV6-2 or TRBV6-3 with TRBJ2-7; D gene unclear. CDR1 is MNHEY, CDR2 SVGEGT, per germline. V was clipped by 0 bases and J by 2 bases, with 11 bases between them. The CDR3 is 15 amino acids. CDR3 loop: CASSYSRAGTYEQYF. The CDR3 DNA reads TGTGCCAGCAGTTACTCGAGAGCAGGTACCTACGAGCAGTACTTC.

As concerns this clone: Other DNA sequences in the sample encode the same CDR3. V usage is TRBV10-3 and J usage is TRBJ2-1, with 11 bases that match TRBD2. The CDR3 runs 14 residues. Germline V CDR1 and CDR2: ENHRY, SYGVKD. V dropped 7 bases and J dropped 7; count of bases not matched to a gene: 6. CDR3 bases: TGTGCCATCAAAACTAGCGGGAGAGGGAATGAGCAGTTCTTC. Its protein product is CAIKTSGRGNEQFF.

The chain's CDR3 is CASSWGGAGEQYF. CDR3 nucleotide sequence: TGTGCCAGCAGTTGGGGGGGCGCGGGCGAGCAGTACTTC. The chain links TRBV6-5 to TRBJ2-7, with D possibly matching TRBD2 (7 bases). This CDR3 has 13 amino acids. The V gene lost 4 bases and the J gene lost 6 bases, with 13 bases spanning the gap. The germline V gene has CDR1 MNHEY and CDR2 SVGAGI.

The CDR3: CASSRPGTSVYNEQFF. CDR3 coding DNA: TGTGCCAGCAGCAGACCCGGGACTAGCGTCTACAATGAGCAGTTCTTC. The chain uses TRBV14 and TRBJ2-1, with TRBD2 matching over 10 bases. Trimming took 5 bases from V and 3 from J; bases not matched to a gene: 7. CDR3 length: 16 residues. Germline V CDR1 and CDR2: SGHDN, FVKESK.

V gene TRBV5-4 combines with J gene TRBJ1-2, with unresolved D. Per the germline V gene, CDR1 is SGHNT and CDR2 is YYREEE (reference sequence). The CDR3 contains 13 residues. Trimming took 0 bases from V and 4 from J, leaving 7 bases between them. CDR3 protein: CASSLAPGYGYTF. The CDR3 bases are TGTGCCAGCAGCTTGGCCCCAGGCTATGGCTACACCTTC.